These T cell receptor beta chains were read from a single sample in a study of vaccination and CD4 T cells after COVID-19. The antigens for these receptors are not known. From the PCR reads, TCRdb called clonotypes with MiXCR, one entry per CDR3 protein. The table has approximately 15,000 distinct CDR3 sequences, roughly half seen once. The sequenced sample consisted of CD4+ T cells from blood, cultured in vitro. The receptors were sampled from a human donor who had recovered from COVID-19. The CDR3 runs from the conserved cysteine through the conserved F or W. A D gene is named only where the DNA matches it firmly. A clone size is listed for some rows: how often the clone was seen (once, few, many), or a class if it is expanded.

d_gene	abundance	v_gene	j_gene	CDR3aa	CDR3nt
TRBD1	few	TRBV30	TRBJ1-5	CAWSSGTGDLAQHF	TGTGCCTGGTCCTCCGGGACAGGGGATCTGGCCCAGCATTTT
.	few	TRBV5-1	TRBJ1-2	CASSLIPGDYGYTF	TGCGCCAGCAGCTTGATACCGGGGGACTATGGCTACACCTTC
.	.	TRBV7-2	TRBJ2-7	CASSLSGTAYEQYF	TGTGCCAGCAGCTTAAGTGGCACAGCCTACGAGCAGTACTTC
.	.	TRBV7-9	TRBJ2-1	CASSLEVPGEKNEQFF	TGTGCCAGCAGCTTAGAAGTCCCCGGAGAAAAGAATGAGCAGTTCTTC
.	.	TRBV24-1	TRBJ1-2	CATSDLVARGVYGYTF	TGTGCCACCAGTGATTTGGTCGCCAGGGGAGTCTATGGCTACACCTTC
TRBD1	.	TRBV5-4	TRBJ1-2	CASSSGTGAYGYTF	TGTGCCAGCTCCTCCGGGACAGGGGCGTATGGCTACACCTTC
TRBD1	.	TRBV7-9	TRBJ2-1	CASSSGMAGGNEQFF	TGTGCCAGCAGCTCGGGGATGGCAGGGGGCAATGAGCAGTTCTTC
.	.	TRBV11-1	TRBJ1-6	CASSPRTLYNSPLHF	TGTGCCAGCAGCCCACGGACACTCTATAATTCACCCCTCCACTTT
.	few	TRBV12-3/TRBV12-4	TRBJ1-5	CASSLEDSGQPQHF	TGTGCCAGCAGTTTGGAGGACAGTGGACAGCCCCAGCATTTT
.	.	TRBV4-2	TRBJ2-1	CASSQDRLEHNEQFF	TGTGCCAGCAGCCAAGATCGACTAGAACACAATGAGCAGTTCTTC
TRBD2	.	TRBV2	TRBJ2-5	CVSKKLASETQYF	TGTGTCAGCAAGAAACTAGCGTCAGAGACCCAGTACTTC
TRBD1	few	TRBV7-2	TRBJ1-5	CASSYRGKQPQHF	TGTGCCAGCAGTTACAGGGGAAAGCAGCCCCAGCATTTT
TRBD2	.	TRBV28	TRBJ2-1	CASSLGTSGSQSPNNEQFF	TGTGCCAGCAGTTTGGGGACTAGCGGGAGTCAGAGTCCTAACAATGAGCAGTTCTTC
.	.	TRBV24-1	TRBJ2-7	CATSDTGTSYEQYF	TGTGCCACCAGTGACACAGGGACCTCCTACGAGCAGTACTTC
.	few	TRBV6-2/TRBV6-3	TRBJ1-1	CASSPMRGGAFF	TGTGCCAGCAGCCCGATGAGAGGGGGAGCTTTCTTT
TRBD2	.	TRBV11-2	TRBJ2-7	CASSSLAGGTHEQYF	TGTGCCAGCAGCTCTCTAGCGGGAGGAACCCACGAGCAGTACTTC
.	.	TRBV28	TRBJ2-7	CASRTQLLYEQYF	TGTGCCAGCAGGACACAGCTTCTCTACGAGCAGTACTTC
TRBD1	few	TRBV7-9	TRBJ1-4	CASSPHRGREKLFF	TGTGCCAGCAGCCCGCACAGGGGGAGAGAAAAACTGTTTTTT
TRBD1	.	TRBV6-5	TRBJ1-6	CASSYSTGGSYNSPLHF	TGTGCCAGCAGTTATTCGACAGGGGGTTCTTATAATTCACCCCTCCACTTT
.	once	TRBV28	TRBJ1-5	CASSGTGGQGNQPQHF	TGTGCCAGCAGCGGTACGGGAGGGCAGGGGAATCAGCCCCAGCATTTT